Following are 18 T cell receptor beta chains from one sample sequenced in a study of blood T cell repertoires in COVID-19. The table came from immunoSEQ multiplex PCR; TCRdb's copy has only in-frame clones and leaves some out. The sample shows hundreds of thousands of clones, 85% of them seen only once. The material sequenced was PBMCs or T cells enriched from blood (not recorded which). The receptor set was obtained from a woman in her 50s with acute COVID-19.

V is TRBV4-3 and J is TRBJ2-3, with TRBD2 identical over 9 bases. Trimming at V came to 3 bases and at J to 8 bases, leaving 15 bases not matched to a gene. Germline-derived CDR1 and CDR2 are LGHNA and YSLEER. The CDR3 extends over 17 amino acids. Here the CDR3 reads CASSQAVGAGGRGTQYF. The CDR3 DNA reads as TGCGCCAGCAGCCAGGCGGTCGGAGCGGGGGGCCGGGGTACGCAGTATTTT.

The chain links TRBV3-1 (or the pseudogene TRBV3-2) to TRBJ1-6; D is uncertain. Germline V CDR1 and CDR2: LGHDT, YNNKEL (reference sequence). The CDR3 length is 15 residues. Trimming removed 1 base at V and 3 bases at J, with 7 bases between. CDR3 amino acids: CASSQGRFYNSPLHF. CDR3 nucleotide sequence: TGTGCCAGCAGCCAAGGCCGGTTCTATAATTCACCCCTCCACTTT.

A few counts support this clone. The chain couples TRBV7-9 to TRBJ1-4; unclear D gene. Germline loops: CDR1 SEHNR, CDR2 FQNEAQ (reference sequence). Deletions cut 5 bases from V and 8 bases from J, with 15 bases between. The CDR3 loop spans 14 amino acids. The CDR3 region is CASSKFPKREKLFF. In nucleotides, the CDR3 is TGTGCCAGCAGCAAGTTCCCCAAACGGGAAAAACTGTTTTTT.

The chain carries TRBV7-9 and TRBJ2-1; D might be TRBD1 (6 bases). V was clipped by 5 bases and J by 4 bases, with 9 bases between them. In germline, CDR1 is SEHNR, CDR2 FQNEAQ (reference sequence). This CDR3 region has 13 residues. CDR3 in amino acids: CASSPGQYNEQFF. CDR3 in DNA: TGTGCCAGCAGCCCTGGACAGTACAATGAGCAGTTCTTC. Full variable domain (outside the CDR3, taken from reference TRBV7-9 and TRBJ2-1): DTGVSQNPRHKITKRGQNVTFRCDPISEHNRLYWYRQTLGQGPEFLTYFQNEAQLEKSRLLSDRFSAERPKGSFSTLEIQRTEQGDSAMYLCASSPGQYNEQFFGPGTRLTVL.

This chain connects TRBV11-3 to TRBJ1-1; tentatively, D is TRBD1 (5 bases). The CDR3 loop spans 15 amino acids. Germline loops: CDR1 SGHNT, CDR2 YENEEA. Trimming cost V 8 bases and J 1 base, with 17 bases left between them. The CDR3 loop is CASQDIPTGNTEAFF. The DNA for the CDR3 is TGTGCCAGCCAAGATATCCCAACAGGGAACACTGAAGCTTTCTTT.

The chain uses TRBV29-1 and TRBJ1-2, with a tentative D call TRBD1 (5 bases). Trimming took off 4 bases at V and 2 bases at J, with 11 bases between the two ends. The CDR3 runs to 13 residues. CDR1 is SQVTM, CDR2 ANQGSEA, per germline. CDR3 sequence: CSVAAGPNYGYTF. The DNA for the CDR3 is TGCAGCGTTGCTGCAGGGCCCAACTATGGCTACACCTTC. Combining the CDR3 with reference TRBV29-1 and TRBJ1-2 gives the whole variable domain SAVISQKPSRDICQRGTSLTIQCQVDSQVTMMFWYRQQPGQSLTLIATANQGSEATYESGFVIDKFPISRPNLTFSTLTVSNMSPEDSSIYLCSVAAGPNYGYTFGSGTRLTVV.

V and J are TRBV2 and TRBJ1-1; TRBD1 matches 10 bases. The CDR3 has 15 amino acids. V lost 6 bases, J lost 5 bases, and 9 bases stayed unmatched. Looked up from germline, CDR1 is SNHLY and CDR2 is FYNNEI. Here the CDR3 reads CASSPDRGLWTEAFF. Here the CDR3 DNA reads TGTGCCAGCAGCCCTGACAGGGGGCTATGGACTGAAGCTTTCTTT.

CDR3: CASSSPTGRGNYGYTF. In DNA, the CDR3 is TGTGCCAGCAGCTCACCGACAGGGCGAGGGAACTATGGCTACACCTTC. The chain employs TRBV7-2 and TRBJ1-2; 7 bases agree with TRBD1. Germline values: CDR1 SGHTA, CDR2 FQGNSA. V trimming: 4 bases; J trimming: 2 bases; junction bases outside the gene matches: 10. This CDR3 has 16 residues.

The chain uses TRBV6-5 and TRBJ1-6, with TRBD1 matching 9 bases. Germline V lookup: CDR1 MNHEY, CDR2 SVGAGI. With 10 bases clipped from V and 7 bases from J, the junction kept 11 bases outside the gene matches. This CDR3 has 15 residues. The CDR3 sequence is CATHQVTGGNSPLHF. CDR3 sequence (DNA): TGTGCCACCCATCAAGTGACAGGGGGGAATTCACCCCTCCACTTT.

The chain has TRBV7-2 and TRBJ2-3, with 9 bases fitting TRBD2. The CDR3 extends over 17 amino acids. V lost 5 bases, J lost 2 bases, and 11 bases stayed unmatched. Germline values: CDR1 SGHTA, CDR2 FQGNSA. CDR3 sequence (DNA): TGTGCCAGCAGCCCCTTAATCTTAGCGGGGGCCACAGATACGCAGTATTTT. As protein: CASSPLILAGATDTQYF.

CDR3 residues: CASSPYYQGETQYF. CDR3 nucleotides: TGTGCCAGCAGCCCCTATTACCAGGGAGAGACCCAGTACTTC. The chain has TRBV14 and TRBJ2-5; D is possibly TRBD1 (5 bases). Per the germline V gene, CDR1 is SGHDN and CDR2 is FVKESK. The CDR3 is made up of 14 amino acids. Trimming left V 4 bases short and J 4 bases short, with 13 bases between.

The CDR3 protein is CASSHQGTNANYGYTF. CDR3 bases: TGCGCCAGCAGCCACCAAGGGACAAACGCTAACTATGGCTACACCTTC. This chain links TRBV4-3 with TRBJ1-2; possible D gene TRBD1, 6 bases. CDR1 LGHNA and CDR2 YSLEER come from the germline V gene. Trimming shortened V by 3 bases and J by 0 bases, and 14 bases separated the two germline ends. The CDR3 length is 16 residues.

This sequence joins TRBV7-9 and TRBJ1-2; D not resolved. The V gene lost 0 bases and the J gene lost 2 bases, with 10 bases spanning the gap. Germline V lookup: CDR1 SEHNR, CDR2 FQNEAQ (reference sequence). There are 15 residues in the CDR3. CDR3 protein: CASSLAPVNNYGYTF. The DNA for the CDR3 is TGTGCCAGCAGCTTAGCCCCGGTTAACAACTATGGCTACACCTTC.

The CDR3, as DNA: TGTGCCACCAGCAGAGGGGAGCACACGAACACTGAAGCTTTCTTT. Its protein product is CATSRGEHTNTEAFF. The chain recombines TRBV15 with TRBJ1-1; D gene uncertain. The V end lost 1 base, the J end lost 1 base, and 10 bases lay between the germline ends. The CDR3 has 15 residues. Per the germline V gene, CDR1 is LNHNV and CDR2 is YYDKDF (reference sequence).

The rearrangement joins TRBV11-3 to TRBJ2-2; 7 nucleotides agree with TRBD1. This CDR3 has 17 amino acids. CDR1 and CDR2 from the germline V gene are SGHNT and YENEEA. Trimming removed 0 bases from V and 2 bases from J; junction bases left unmatched: 6. CDR3 DNA: TGTGCCAGCAGCTTAGATGAGAGGGGGCGCAACACCGGGGAGCTGTTTTTT. This codes for CASSLDERGRNTGELFF.

As for this clone: Other DNA sequences within the sample encode an identical CDR3. The CDR3 loop reads CASSLRGNQPQHF. The DNA for the CDR3 is TGTGCCAGCAGCTTACGAGGCAATCAGCCCCAGCATTTT. This chain uses TRBV7-8 with TRBJ1-5, with D uncertain. The V end lost 2 bases, the J end lost 2 bases, and 4 bases lay between the germline ends. Germline CDR1 reads SGHVS; CDR2 reads FQNEAQ. This CDR3 comprises 13 residues.

As DNA, the CDR3 is TGTGCCAGCAGTTACAGGGAGGGGATCGCCGGGGAGCTGTTTTTT. Translated: CASSYREGIAGELFF. This chain uses TRBV2 with TRBJ2-2; possible D gene TRBD2, 7 bases. Trimming took off 5 bases at V and 6 bases at J, with 16 bases between the two ends. The germline V gene has CDR1 SNHLY and CDR2 FYNNEI. The CDR3 sequence is 15 residues long.

The chain couples TRBV30 to TRBJ1-2; D ambiguous. This CDR3 contains 15 residues. V dropped 3 bases and J dropped 2 bases, with 16 bases sitting between them. Germline loops: CDR1 GTSNPN, CDR2 SVGIG (reference sequence). CDR3 loop: CAWRGEIHRNYGYTF. In DNA form, the CDR3 reads TGTGCCTGGAGGGGAGAGATACATCGGAACTATGGCTACACCTTC. Supplemented by reference TRBV30 and TRBJ1-2, the full variable domain reads SQTIHQWPATLVQPVGSPLSLECTVEGTSNPNLYWYRQAAGRGLQLLFYSVGIGQISSEVPQNLSASRPQDRQFILSSKKLLLSDSGFYLCAWRGEIHRNYGYTFGSGTRLTVV.